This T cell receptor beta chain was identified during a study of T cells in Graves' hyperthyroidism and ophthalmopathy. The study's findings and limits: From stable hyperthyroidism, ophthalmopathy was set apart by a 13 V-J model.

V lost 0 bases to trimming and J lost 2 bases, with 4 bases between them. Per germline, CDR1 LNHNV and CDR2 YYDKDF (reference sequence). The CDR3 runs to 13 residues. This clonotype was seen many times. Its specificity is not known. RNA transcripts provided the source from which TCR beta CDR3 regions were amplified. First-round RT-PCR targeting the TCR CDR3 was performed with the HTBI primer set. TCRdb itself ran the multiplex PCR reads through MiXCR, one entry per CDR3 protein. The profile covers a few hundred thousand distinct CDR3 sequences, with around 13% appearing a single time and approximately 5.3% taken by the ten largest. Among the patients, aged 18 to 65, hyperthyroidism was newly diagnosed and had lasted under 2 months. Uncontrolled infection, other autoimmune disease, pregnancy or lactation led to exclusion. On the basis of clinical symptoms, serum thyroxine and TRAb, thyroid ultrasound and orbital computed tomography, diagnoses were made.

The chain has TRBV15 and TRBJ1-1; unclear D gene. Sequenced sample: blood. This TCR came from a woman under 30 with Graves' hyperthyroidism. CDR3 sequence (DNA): TGTGCCACCAGCAGAGAGAGAAACACTGAAGCTTTCTTT. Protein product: CATSRERNTEAFF.